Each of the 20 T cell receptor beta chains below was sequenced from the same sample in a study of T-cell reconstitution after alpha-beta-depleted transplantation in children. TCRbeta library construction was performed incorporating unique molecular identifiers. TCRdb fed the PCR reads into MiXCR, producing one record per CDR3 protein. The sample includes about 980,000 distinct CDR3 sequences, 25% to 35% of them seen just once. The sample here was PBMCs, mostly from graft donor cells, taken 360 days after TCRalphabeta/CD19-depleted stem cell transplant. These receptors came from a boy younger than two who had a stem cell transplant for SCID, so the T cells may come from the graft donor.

The CDR3: CASSQGTGRYEQYF. Written as DNA, the CDR3 is TGCGCCAGCAGCCAGGGGACAGGGAGGTACGAGCAGTACTTC. The chain employs TRBV4-1 and TRBJ2-7, with 9 positions matching TRBD1. V gave up 3 bases and J gave up 4 bases; unmatched junction bases: 4. This CDR3 region has 14 residues. Germline V gives CDR1 MGHRA, CDR2 YSYEKL.

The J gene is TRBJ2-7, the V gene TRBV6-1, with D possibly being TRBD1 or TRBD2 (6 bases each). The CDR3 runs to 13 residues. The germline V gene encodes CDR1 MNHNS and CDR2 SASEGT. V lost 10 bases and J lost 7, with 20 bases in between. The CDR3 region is CATRRTGTREQYF. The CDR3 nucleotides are TGTGCCACCAGACGAACAGGGACTCGGGAGCAGTACTTC.

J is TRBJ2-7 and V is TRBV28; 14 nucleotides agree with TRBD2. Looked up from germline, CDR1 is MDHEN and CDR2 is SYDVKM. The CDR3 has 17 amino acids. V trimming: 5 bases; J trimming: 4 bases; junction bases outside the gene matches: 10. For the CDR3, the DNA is TGTGCCAGCAGTCGACTAGCGGGGGGGCTCAGCCAGTACGAGCAGTACTTC. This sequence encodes CASSRLAGGLSQYEQYF. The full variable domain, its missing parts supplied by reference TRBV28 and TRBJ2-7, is DVKVTQSSRYLVKRTGEKVFLECVQDMDHENMFWYRQDPGLGLRLIYFSYDVKMKEKGDIPEGYSVSREKKERFSLILESASTNQTSMYLCASSRLAGGLSQYEQYFGPGTRLTVT.

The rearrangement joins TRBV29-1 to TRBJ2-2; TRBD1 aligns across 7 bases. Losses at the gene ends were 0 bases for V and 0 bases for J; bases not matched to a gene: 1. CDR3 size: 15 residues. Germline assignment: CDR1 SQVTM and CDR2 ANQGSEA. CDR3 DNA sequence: TGCAGCGTTGAAGACAGGGGGACGAACACCGGGGAGCTGTTTTTT. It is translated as CSVEDRGTNTGELFF.

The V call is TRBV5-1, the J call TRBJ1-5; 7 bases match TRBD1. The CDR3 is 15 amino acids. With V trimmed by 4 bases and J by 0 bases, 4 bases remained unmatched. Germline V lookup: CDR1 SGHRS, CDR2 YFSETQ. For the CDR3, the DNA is TGCGCCAGCAGCAAGACAGGGATTAGCAATCAGCCCCAGCATTTT. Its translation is CASSKTGISNQPQHF.

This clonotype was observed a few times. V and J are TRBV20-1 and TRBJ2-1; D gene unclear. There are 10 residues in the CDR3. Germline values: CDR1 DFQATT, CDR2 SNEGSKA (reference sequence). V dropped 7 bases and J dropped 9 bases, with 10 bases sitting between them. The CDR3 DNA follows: TGCAGTGTGGAAGGGCTTGAGCAGTTCTTC. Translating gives CSVEGLEQFF.

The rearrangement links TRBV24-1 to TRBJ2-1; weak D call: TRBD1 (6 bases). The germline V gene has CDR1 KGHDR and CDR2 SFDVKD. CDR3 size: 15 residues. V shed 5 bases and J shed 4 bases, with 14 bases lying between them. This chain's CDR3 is CATSVGQGIYNEQFF. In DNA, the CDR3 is TGTGCCACCAGTGTCGGGCAGGGGATATACAATGAGCAGTTCTTC.

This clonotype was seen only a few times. CDR3 sequence (DNA): TGTGCCAGCAGCCCAGGAGTTCCCCTCTACAATGAGCAGTTCTTC. Its translation is CASSPGVPLYNEQFF. The chain has TRBV11-2 and TRBJ2-1, with unresolved D. V lost 5 bases and J 3 bases, leaving 14 bases between the germline ends. Germline-derived CDR1 and CDR2 are SGHAT and FQNNGV. CDR3 size: 15 residues.

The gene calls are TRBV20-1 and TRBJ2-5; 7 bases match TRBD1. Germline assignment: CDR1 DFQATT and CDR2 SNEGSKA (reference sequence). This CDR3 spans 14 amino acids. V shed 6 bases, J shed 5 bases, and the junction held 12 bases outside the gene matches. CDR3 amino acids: CSASRKRGLETQYF. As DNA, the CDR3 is TGCAGTGCCAGTCGGAAAAGGGGGCTGGAGACCCAGTACTTC.

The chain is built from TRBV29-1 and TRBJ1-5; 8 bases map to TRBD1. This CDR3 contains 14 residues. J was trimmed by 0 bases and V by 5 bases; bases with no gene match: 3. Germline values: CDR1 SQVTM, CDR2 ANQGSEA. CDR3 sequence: CSVLQGDSNQPQHF. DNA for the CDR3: TGCAGCGTTTTACAGGGGGATAGCAATCAGCCCCAGCATTTT. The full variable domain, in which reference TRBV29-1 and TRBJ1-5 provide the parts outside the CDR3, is SAVISQKPSRDICQRGTSLTIQCQVDSQVTMMFWYRQQPGQSLTLIATANQGSEATYESGFVIDKFPISRPNLTFSTLTVSNMSPEDSSIYLCSVLQGDSNQPQHFGDGTRLSIL.

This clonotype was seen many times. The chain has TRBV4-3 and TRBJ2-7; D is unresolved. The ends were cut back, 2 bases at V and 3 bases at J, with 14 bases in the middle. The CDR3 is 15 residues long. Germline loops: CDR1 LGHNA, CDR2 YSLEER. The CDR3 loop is CASSQWAAPNYEQYF. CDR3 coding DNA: TGCGCCAGCAGCCAATGGGCAGCTCCGAACTACGAGCAGTACTTC.

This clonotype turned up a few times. The CDR3 sequence is CASSFRLAVPYEQYF. CDR3 nucleotide sequence: TGCGCCAGCAGCTTCAGACTAGCGGTTCCTTACGAGCAGTACTTC. The chain has TRBV5-1 and TRBJ2-7, with TRBD2 matching over 9 bases. The V gene end was trimmed by 2 bases and the J gene end by 4 bases; junction bases not matched to a gene: 7. This CDR3 is 15 amino acids long. Germline loops: CDR1 SGHRS, CDR2 YFSETQ.

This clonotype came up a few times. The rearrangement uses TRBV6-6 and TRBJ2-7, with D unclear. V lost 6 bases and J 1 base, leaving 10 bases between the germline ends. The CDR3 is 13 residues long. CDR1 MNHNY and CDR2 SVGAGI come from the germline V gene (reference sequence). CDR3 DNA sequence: TGTGCCAGCAGCGCGCCCGATTCCTACGAGCAGTACTTC. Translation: CASSAPDSYEQYF.

CDR3 region: CSARDRWRGGTGELFF. CDR3 DNA sequence: TGCAGTGCTAGAGATCGGTGGCGGGGGGGCACCGGGGAGCTGTTTTTT. This chain uses TRBV20-1 with TRBJ2-2; the match to TRBD2 covers 9 bases. From germline, CDR1 is DFQATT and CDR2 SNEGSKA (reference sequence). The CDR3 loop spans 16 amino acids. Trimming removed 0 bases from V and 4 bases from J; junction bases left unmatched: 6.

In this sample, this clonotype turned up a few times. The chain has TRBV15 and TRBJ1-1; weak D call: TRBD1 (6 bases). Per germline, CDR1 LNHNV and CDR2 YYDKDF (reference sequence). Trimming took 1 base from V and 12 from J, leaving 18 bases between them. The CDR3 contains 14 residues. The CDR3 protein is CATSRVYDRQKTFF. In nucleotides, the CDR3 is TGTGCCACCAGCAGAGTGTATGACAGGCAGAAAACTTTCTTT.

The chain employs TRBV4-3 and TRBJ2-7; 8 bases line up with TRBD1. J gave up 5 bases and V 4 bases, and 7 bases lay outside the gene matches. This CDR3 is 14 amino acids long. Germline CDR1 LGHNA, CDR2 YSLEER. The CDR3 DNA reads TGCGCCAGCAGCCGTAAGGACAGGGCCCACGAGCAGTACTTC. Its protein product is CASSRKDRAHEQYF.

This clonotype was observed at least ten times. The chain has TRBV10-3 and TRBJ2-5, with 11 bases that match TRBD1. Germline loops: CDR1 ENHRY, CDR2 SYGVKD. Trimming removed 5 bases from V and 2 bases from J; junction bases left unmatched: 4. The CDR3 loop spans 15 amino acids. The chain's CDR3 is CAISPWDRGQETQYF. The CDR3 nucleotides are TGTGCCATCAGTCCATGGGACAGGGGGCAAGAGACCCAGTACTTC.

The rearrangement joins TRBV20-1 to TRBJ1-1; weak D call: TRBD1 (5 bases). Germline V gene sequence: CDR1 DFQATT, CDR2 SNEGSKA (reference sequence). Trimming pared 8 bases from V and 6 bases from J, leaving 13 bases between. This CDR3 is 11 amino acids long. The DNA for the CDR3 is TGCAGTTATGCAGGGAGGGCTGAAGCTTTCTTT. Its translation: CSYAGRAEAFF.

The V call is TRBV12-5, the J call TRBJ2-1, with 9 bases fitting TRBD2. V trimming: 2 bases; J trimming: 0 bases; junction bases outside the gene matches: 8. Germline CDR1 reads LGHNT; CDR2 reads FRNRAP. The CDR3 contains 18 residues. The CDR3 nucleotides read TGTGCTAGTGGTTTGTTCCCGCTGGGACTAGCCTCCTACAATGAGCAGTTCTTC. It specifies CASGLFPLGLASYNEQFF.

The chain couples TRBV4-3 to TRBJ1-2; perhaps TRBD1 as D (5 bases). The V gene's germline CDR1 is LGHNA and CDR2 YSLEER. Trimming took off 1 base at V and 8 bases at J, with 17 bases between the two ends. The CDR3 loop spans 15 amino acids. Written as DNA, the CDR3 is TGCGCCAGCAGCCAAGGTCACCCCCAGGGCTACGGCTACACCTTC. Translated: CASSQGHPQGYGYTF.